Shown below are 18 T cell receptor beta chains from a single sample sequenced in a study of OX40 agonist ivuxolimab in advanced cancers. TCRdb's table, derived via immunoSEQ multiplex PCR, lists solely in-frame clones and lacks some. The sample yields 60,000 to 65,000 clones, about 90% seen once. Material: CD4+ or CD8+ T cells sorted from blood, obtained in a trial of the OX40 agonist ivuxolimab. Receptors originate from an adult with an advanced solid tumor such as melanoma, head and neck, liver or kidney cancer.

This clone was recorded once. This CDR3 is CASSLVEVNYGYTF. The DNA for the CDR3 is TGTGCCAGCAGCTTAGTGGAGGTGAACTATGGCTACACCTTC. The chain couples TRBV7-9 to TRBJ1-2; D is uncertain. This CDR3 contains 14 residues. CDR1 and CDR2 from the germline V gene are SEHNR and FQNEAQ (reference sequence). V was clipped by 1 base and J by 2 bases, with 8 bases between them.

The V call is TRBV28, the J call TRBJ1-1; no clear D. The CDR3 runs 14 residues. CDR1 and CDR2 (germline): MDHEN, SYDVKM. Trimming pared 5 bases from V and 2 bases from J, leaving 12 bases between. The CDR3 protein is CASSVKTRNTEAFF. For the CDR3, the DNA is TGTGCCAGCAGTGTTAAGACACGAAACACTGAAGCTTTCTTT. Together with reference TRBV28 and TRBJ1-1, the CDR3 gives the full variable domain: DVKVTQSSRYLVKRTGEKVFLECVQDMDHENMFWYRQDPGLGLRLIYFSYDVKMKEKGDIPEGYSVSREKKERFSLILESASTNQTSMYLCASSVKTRNTEAFFGQGTRLTVV.

The chain is built from TRBV5-5 and TRBJ1-5; no reliable D call. Germline assignment: CDR1 SGHKS and CDR2 YYEKEE (reference sequence). Trimming cost V 1 base and J 0 bases, with 8 bases left between them. The CDR3 loop spans 15 amino acids. The CDR3 bases are TGTGCCAGCAGCTTGCAAACAAATAGCAATCAGCCCCAGCATTTT. It is translated as CASSLQTNSNQPQHF.

The chain combines TRBV6-5 with TRBJ2-5; D gene uncertain. Germline loops: CDR1 MNHEY, CDR2 SVGAGI. The CDR3 has 11 residues. V was pared by 5 bases and J by 5 bases, with 6 bases between. The CDR3 DNA is TGTGCCAGCAGTGAATCGGAGACCCAGTACTTC. Translated, it gives CASSESETQYF.

The chain carries TRBV6-5 and TRBJ2-2; D is uncertain. CDR1 and CDR2 (germline): MNHEY, SVGAGI. V was cut by 1 base and J by 0 bases, with 9 bases left in between. CDR3 length equals 16 residues. The CDR3 sequence is CASSYLKFSNTGELFF. Written as DNA, the CDR3 is TGTGCCAGCAGTTACTTAAAGTTCTCGAACACCGGGGAGCTGTTTTTT.

The chain employs TRBV7-9 and TRBJ2-1, with D unclear. The CDR3 is 14 amino acids. Germline CDR1 and CDR2: SEHNR and FQNEAQ (reference sequence). Trimming removed 5 bases from V and 5 bases from J, with 13 bases in between. The CDR3 loop reads CASSPTSRHNEQFF. CDR3 in DNA: TGTGCCAGCAGCCCGACGTCCAGGCACAATGAGCAGTTCTTC. The full variable domain, in which reference TRBV7-9 and TRBJ2-1 provide the parts outside the CDR3, is DTGVSQNPRHKITKRGQNVTFRCDPISEHNRLYWYRQTLGQGPEFLTYFQNEAQLEKSRLLSDRFSAERPKGSFSTLEIQRTEQGDSAMYLCASSPTSRHNEQFFGPGTRLTVL.

V and J are TRBV7-9 and TRBJ1-4; D gene ambiguous. The CDR3 is 17 residues long. Trimming stripped 0 bases from V and 5 bases from J, with 16 bases between. Germline V gives CDR1 SEHNR, CDR2 FQNEAQ (reference sequence). The CDR3 coding sequence is TGTGCCAGCAGCTTAGCGGGTACAGACCATGGGAATGAAAAACTGTTTTTT. Translated: CASSLAGTDHGNEKLFF.

The chain employs TRBV5-1 and TRBJ2-7; D is ambiguous. Between the trimmed V and J ends, which lost 1 base and 3 bases, there was a span of 14 bases. This CDR3 is 15 amino acids long. Germline V gives CDR1 SGHRS, CDR2 YFSETQ. DNA for the CDR3: TGCGCCAGCAGCTTGTCGCCGGGTCAGATCTACGAGCAGTACTTC. It codes for CASSLSPGQIYEQYF.

The chain carries TRBV18 and TRBJ2-3, with 7 positions matching TRBD2. The CDR3 has 16 residues. CDR1 is KGHSH, CDR2 LQKENI, per germline. V was pared by 2 bases and J by 4 bases, with 9 bases of the junction left unmatched. The CDR3 DNA reads TGTGCCAGCTCACCATTTCGCAGCGGGACCGCAGATACGCAGTATTTT. Its protein product is CASSPFRSGTADTQYF.

The chain is built from TRBV5-5 and TRBJ1-5; D remains unclear. The V end lost 0 bases, the J end lost 3 bases, and 4 bases lay between the germline ends. Germline CDR1 reads SGHKS; CDR2 reads YYEKEE (reference sequence). This CDR3 is 13 amino acids long. Here the CDR3 DNA reads TGTGCCAGCAGCTTGGATGTCAATCAGCCCCAGCATTTT. Translating it yields CASSLDVNQPQHF.

The table lists this clone with a few counts. The same CDR3 is also encoded by other DNA sequences in this sample. This chain links TRBV9 with TRBJ2-5; tentatively, D is TRBD2 (6 bases). Trimming left V 0 bases short and J 5 bases short, with 8 bases between. CDR3 size: 13 residues. The V gene's germline CDR1 is SGDLS and CDR2 YYNGEE. CDR3: CASSVGLAETQYF. The CDR3 DNA is TGTGCCAGCAGCGTAGGTCTAGCGGAGACCCAGTACTTC.

The chain has TRBV10-1 and TRBJ2-1, with 7 nucleotides matching TRBD2. The CDR3 sequence is 14 residues long. J was trimmed by 9 bases and V by 3 bases; bases with no gene match: 8. From germline, CDR1 is WNHNN and CDR2 SYGVQD (reference sequence). The CDR3 sequence is CASSERRGGSEQFF. As DNA, the CDR3 is TGCGCCAGCAGTGAACGGCGCGGGGGTAGTGAGCAGTTCTTC.

This clone was seen only once. The chain combines TRBV7-8 with TRBJ2-3; tentative D call: TRBD2 (5 bases). This CDR3 region has 17 residues. V was trimmed by 5 bases and J by 0 bases, leaving 18 bases between them. Germline V gene sequence: CDR1 SGHVS, CDR2 FQNEAQ. The CDR3 sequence: CASSPAVSAASTDTQYF. The CDR3 DNA reads as TGTGCCAGCAGCCCAGCGGTGTCGGCGGCTAGCACAGATACGCAGTATTTT.

Comment on this clone: One junction end disagrees with the germline gene, perhaps due to a read error. V is TRBV6-7 and J is TRBJ2-7; perhaps TRBD1 as D (6 bases). TRBV6-7 belongs to the ORF category, with a function that is uncertain. The CDR3 totals 14 residues. DNA for the CDR3: TGTGCCAGCAGTCCTATCACAGGGTCCTACGAGCAGCACTTC. The encoded protein is CASSPITGSYEQHF.

The chain joins TRBV28 to TRBJ2-1, with 9 nucleotides matching TRBD2. CDR1 is MDHEN and CDR2 is SYDVKM in the germline V gene. V shed 2 bases, J shed 8 bases, and the junction held 4 bases outside the gene matches. CDR3 size: 14 residues. The CDR3, as DNA: TGTGCCAGCAGTTTAGGCGGGAGGGTCCATGAGCAGTTCTTC. Translated, it gives CASSLGGRVHEQFF.

This clone was picked up a small number of times. The chain carries TRBV2 and TRBJ1-5, with D tentatively TRBD1 (6 bases). The CDR3 is 16 amino acids. CDR1 and CDR2 from the germline V gene are SNHLY and FYNNEI. V was pared by 5 bases and J by 8 bases, with 22 bases between. CDR3 sequence: CASSLGGGQRVKPQHF. Written as DNA, the CDR3 is TGTGCCAGCAGTTTAGGCGGGGGACAACGGGTTAAGCCCCAGCATTTT.

This rearrangement joins TRBV30 to TRBJ1-2, with TRBD1 as a possible D gene (5 bases). Trimming removed 4 bases at V and 5 bases at J, with 11 bases between. Per the germline V gene, CDR1 is GTSNPN and CDR2 is SVGIG (reference sequence). The length of the CDR3 is 12 residues. The CDR3 region has the DNA TGTGCCTGGAAGGCCTCAGGGTATGGCTACACCTTC. Translation: CAWKASGYGYTF.

The chain combines TRBV18 with TRBJ2-1, with D uncertain. CDR1 is KGHSH and CDR2 is LQKENI in the germline V gene. The CDR3 sequence is 13 residues long. Trimming left V 7 bases short and J 0 bases short, with 7 bases between. For the CDR3, the DNA is TGTGCCAGCTACGATAGCTCCTACAATGAGCAGTTCTTC. It specifies CASYDSSYNEQFF.